A selection of T cell receptor beta chains follows, all from one sample in a study of cytomegalovirus exposure and HLA in healthy donors. Sequencing was performed with immunoSEQ multiplex PCR; in TCRdb, only in-frame clones are kept and a portion is missing. The sample comprises some 210,000 clones, about nine tenths of which are singletons, and about 2% rests with the top ten. The source material was PBMCs. These TCRs come from a woman aged 18-30 years in good health and CMV-seropositive. CDR3s include the opening cysteine and the closing phenylalanine or tryptophan. The D gene is left open where the match is weak. Size is omitted from some rows. Given values are once, few, many or a class for expanded clones.

CDR3 protein | CDR3 DNA | J gene | D gene | clone size | V gene
CASSYDRVNEQFF | TGTGCCAGCAGTTACGACCGGGTCAATGAGCAGTTCTTC | TRBJ2-1 | - | - | TRBV6-5
CASSTRGRGTDTQYF | TGTGCCAGCAGCACCAGGGGGCGCGGCACAGATACGCAGTATTTT | TRBJ2-3 | TRBD1 | - | TRBV9
CASSRIGQGAGQPQHF | TGTGCCAGCAGCCGGATAGGACAGGGGGCAGGTCAGCCCCAGCATTTT | TRBJ1-5 | TRBD1 | - | TRBV5-6
CASSILLSGADYNEQFF | TGTGCCAGCAGTATACTATTATCAGGGGCTGACTACAATGAGCAGTTCTTC | TRBJ2-1 | - | - | TRBV28
CASSPQFGTGGRGFYGYTF | TGCGCCAGCAGCCCCCAATTCGGGACAGGGGGCCGGGGGTTTTATGGCTACACCTTC | TRBJ1-2 | TRBD1 | - | TRBV5-1
CASSLLPLSSGNTIYF | TGTGCCAGCAGTTTATTGCCCCTGAGCTCTGGAAACACCATATATTTT | TRBJ1-3 | - | - | TRBV28
CASSLGGTNTEAFF | TGTGCCAGCAGCTTGGGAGGGACGAACACTGAAGCTTTCTTT | TRBJ1-1 | - | - | TRBV11-3
CASSPGQGSTDTQYF | TGTGCCAGCAGCCCGGGACAGGGGAGCACAGATACGCAGTATTTT | TRBJ2-3 | TRBD1 | - | TRBV28
CATRSEVGTGAYSNQPQHF | TGTGCCACCAGGTCGGAGGTTGGGACAGGGGCCTATAGCAATCAGCCCCAGCATTTT | TRBJ1-5 | TRBD1 | - | TRBV15
CASSDRDNSYEQYF | TGTGCCAGCAGCGACCGGGACAACTCCTACGAGCAGTACTTC | TRBJ2-7 | - | few | TRBV9
CASTLLGANVLTF | TGTGCCAGCACCCTCTTAGGGGCCAACGTCCTGACTTTC | TRBJ2-6 | - | once | TRBV11-2
CASSLEPQMEAFF | TGTGCCAGCAGCTTAGAACCACAGATGGAAGCTTTCTTT | TRBJ1-1 | - | - | TRBV11-2
CASSVGTSSYEQYF | TGTGCCAGCAGTGTAGGGACTAGTTCCTACGAGCAGTACTTC | TRBJ2-7 | TRBD2 | once | TRBV28
CASSLEGLDGYTF | TGCGCCAGCAGCTTGGAAGGACTCGATGGCTACACCTTC | TRBJ1-2 | - | - | TRBV5-1
CAISSNQGLVQFF | TGTGCCATCAGCTCTAACCAGGGACTAGTTCAGTTCTTC | TRBJ2-1 | TRBD2 | once | TRBV10-3
CASSWWTGGVYEQYF | TGTGCCAGCAGCTGGTGGACAGGGGGAGTCTACGAGCAGTACTTC | TRBJ2-7 | TRBD1 | few | TRBV11-2
CASSFSRGASSYEQYF | TGCGCCAGCAGCTTTTCCCGGGGAGCGTCCTCCTACGAGCAGTACTTC | TRBJ2-7 | - | - | TRBV5-1
CASSVVEVGTQYF | TGTGCCAGCAGCGTAGTAGAGGTTGGGACCCAGTACTTC | TRBJ2-5 | - | - | TRBV9
CASSITGSLYGYTF | TGTGCCAGTAGTATAACAGGGAGCCTCTATGGCTACACCTTC | TRBJ1-2 | - | - | TRBV19
CASRGTGGNTEAFF | TGTGCCAGCAGGGGCACAGGGGGTAACACTGAAGCTTTCTTT | TRBJ1-1 | TRBD1 | once | TRBV6-1
CASSSGLAGAKYNEQFF | TGCGCCAGCAGCTCCGGACTAGCGGGAGCGAAATATAATGAGCAGTTCTTC | TRBJ2-1 | TRBD2 | - | TRBV5-1
CASRLEDNEQFF | TGCGCCAGCCGGTTGGAGGACAATGAGCAGTTCTTC | TRBJ2-1 | - | - | TRBV23-1
CASSPWGRAINEQFF | TGTGCCAGCAGCCCCTGGGGGAGGGCCATCAATGAGCAGTTCTTC | TRBJ2-1 | TRBD2 | - | TRBV11-1
CASSPTGGSNQPQHF | TGTGCCAGTAGTCCTACAGGGGGAAGCAATCAGCCCCAGCATTTT | TRBJ1-5 | TRBD1 | - | TRBV19
CASSQRGPPRKNEQFF | TGTGCCAGCAGCCAACGGGGTCCCCCACGAAAGAATGAGCAGTTCTTC | TRBJ2-1 | - | - | TRBV28
CASSSGLDSVEQFF | TGTGCTAGCAGTTCGGGACTAGATTCGGTTGAGCAGTTCTTC | TRBJ2-1 | TRBD2 | - | TRBV7-7